The T cell receptor (beta chain) described here comes from a study of shared clonotypes between healthy human individuals. Whole-study context: Researchers assigned three CD4 naive, three CD4 memory, two CD8 naive and one CD8 memory plate to each donor.

The method was immunoSEQ multiplex PCR; TCRdb's version includes in-frame clones alone and lacks a portion of them. Among approximately 2.5 million clones, roughly 93% were seen once, and the ten largest hold 0.36%. J gave up 5 bases and V 4 bases, and 8 bases lay outside the gene matches. CDR1 is SGHRS, CDR2 YFSETQ, per germline. CDR3 length equals 14 residues. Details on this clone: This specimen includes other DNA sequences encoding the same CDR3.

The sample comprised naive CD4+ T cells from PBMCs. The subset is: CD45RA+ positively selected. The chain uses TRBV5-1 and TRBJ2-5, with 7 bases fitting TRBD1. The clonotype comes from a man younger than 35 in good health. Some clones in this sample may be carry-over from other donors' samples. The CDR3 here is CASSLQGVEETQYF. CDR3 in DNA: TGCGCCAGCAGCCTCCAGGGGGTGGAGGAGACCCAGTACTTC.